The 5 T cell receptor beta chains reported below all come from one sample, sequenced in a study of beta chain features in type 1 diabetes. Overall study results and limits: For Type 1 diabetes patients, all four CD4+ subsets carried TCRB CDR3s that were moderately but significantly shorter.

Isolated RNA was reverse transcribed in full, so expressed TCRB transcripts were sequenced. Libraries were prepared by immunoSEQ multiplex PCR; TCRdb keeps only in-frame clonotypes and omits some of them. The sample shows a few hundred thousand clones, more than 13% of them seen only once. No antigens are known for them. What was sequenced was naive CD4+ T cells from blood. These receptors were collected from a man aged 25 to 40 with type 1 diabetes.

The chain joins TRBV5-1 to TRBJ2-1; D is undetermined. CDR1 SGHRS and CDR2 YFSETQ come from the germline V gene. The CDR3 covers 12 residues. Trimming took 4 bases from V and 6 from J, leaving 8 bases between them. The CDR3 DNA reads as TGCGCCAGCAGCGGAACAGTCAATGAGCAGTTCTTC. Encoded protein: CASSGTVNEQFF.

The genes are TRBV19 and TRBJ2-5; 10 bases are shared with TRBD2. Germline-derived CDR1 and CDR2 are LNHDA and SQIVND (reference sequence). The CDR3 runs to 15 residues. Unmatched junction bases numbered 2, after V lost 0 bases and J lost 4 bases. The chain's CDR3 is CASSIEAGGIETQYF. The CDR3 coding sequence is TGTGCCAGTAGTATAGAAGCGGGAGGGATAGAGACCCAGTACTTC. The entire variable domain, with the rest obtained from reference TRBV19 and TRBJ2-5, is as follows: DGGITQSPKYLFRKEGQNVTLSCEQNLNHDAMYWYRQDPGQGLRLIYYSQIVNDFQKGDIAEGYSVSREKKESFPLTVTSAQKNPTAFYLCASSIEAGGIETQYFGPGTRLLVL.

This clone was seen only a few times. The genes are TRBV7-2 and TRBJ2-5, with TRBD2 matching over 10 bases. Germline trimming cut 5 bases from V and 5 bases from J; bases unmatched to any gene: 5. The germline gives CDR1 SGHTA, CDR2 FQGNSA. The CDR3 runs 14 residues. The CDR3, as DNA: TGTGCCAGCAGCGGAGCGGGAGGGGTTGAGACCCAGTACTTC. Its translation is CASSGAGGVETQYF.

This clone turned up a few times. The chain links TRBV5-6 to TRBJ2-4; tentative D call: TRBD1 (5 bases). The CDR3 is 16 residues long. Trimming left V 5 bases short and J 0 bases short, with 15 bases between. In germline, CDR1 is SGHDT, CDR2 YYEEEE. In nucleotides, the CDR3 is TGTGCCAGCAGTCATCTCAGGGTTCTAGCCAAAAACATTCAGTACTTC. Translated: CASSHLRVLAKNIQYF.

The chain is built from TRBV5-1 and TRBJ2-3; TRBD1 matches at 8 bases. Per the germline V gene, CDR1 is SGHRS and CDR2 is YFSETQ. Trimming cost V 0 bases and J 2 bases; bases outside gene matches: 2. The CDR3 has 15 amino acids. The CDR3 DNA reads TGCGCCAGCAGCTTGGTGGACAGGGACACAGATACGCAGTATTTT. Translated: CASSLVDRDTDTQYF.